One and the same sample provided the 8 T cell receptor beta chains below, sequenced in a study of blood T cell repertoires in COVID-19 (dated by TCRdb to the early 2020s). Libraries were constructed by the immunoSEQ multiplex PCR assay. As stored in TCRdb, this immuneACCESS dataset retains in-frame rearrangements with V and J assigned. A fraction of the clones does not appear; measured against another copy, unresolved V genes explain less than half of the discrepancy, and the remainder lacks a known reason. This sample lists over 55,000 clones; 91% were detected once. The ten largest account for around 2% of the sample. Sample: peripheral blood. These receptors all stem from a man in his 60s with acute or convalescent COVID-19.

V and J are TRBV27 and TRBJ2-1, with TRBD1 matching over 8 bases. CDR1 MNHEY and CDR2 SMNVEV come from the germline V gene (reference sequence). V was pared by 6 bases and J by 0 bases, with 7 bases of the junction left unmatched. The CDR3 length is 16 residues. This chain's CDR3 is CASRPPGQVSYNEQFF. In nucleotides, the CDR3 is TGTGCCAGCAGGCCACCGGGACAGGTCTCCTACAATGAGCAGTTCTTC.

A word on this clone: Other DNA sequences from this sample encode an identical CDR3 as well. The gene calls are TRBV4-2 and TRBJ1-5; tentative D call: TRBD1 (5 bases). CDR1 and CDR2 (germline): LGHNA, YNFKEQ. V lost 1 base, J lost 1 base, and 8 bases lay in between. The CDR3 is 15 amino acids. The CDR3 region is CASSQVDRSNQPQHF. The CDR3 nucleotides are TGTGCCAGCAGCCAAGTTGACAGAAGCAATCAGCCCCAGCATTTT.

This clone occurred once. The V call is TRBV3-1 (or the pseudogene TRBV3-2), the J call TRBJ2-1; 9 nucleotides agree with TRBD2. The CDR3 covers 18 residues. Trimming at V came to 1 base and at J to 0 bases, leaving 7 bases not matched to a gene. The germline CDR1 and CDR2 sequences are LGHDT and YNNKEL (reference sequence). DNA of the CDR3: TGTGCCAGCAGCCAAGGGCGGCTAGCGGGAAGCTCCTACAATGAGCAGTTCTTC. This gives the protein CASSQGRLAGSSYNEQFF.

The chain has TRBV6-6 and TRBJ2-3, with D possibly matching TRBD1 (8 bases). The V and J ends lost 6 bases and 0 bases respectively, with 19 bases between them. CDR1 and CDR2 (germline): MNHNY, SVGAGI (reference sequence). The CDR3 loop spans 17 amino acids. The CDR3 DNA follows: TGTGCCAGCAGCCGAAAGGGGGGGACAGGTAGCACAGATACGCAGTATTTT. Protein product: CASSRKGGTGSTDTQYF.

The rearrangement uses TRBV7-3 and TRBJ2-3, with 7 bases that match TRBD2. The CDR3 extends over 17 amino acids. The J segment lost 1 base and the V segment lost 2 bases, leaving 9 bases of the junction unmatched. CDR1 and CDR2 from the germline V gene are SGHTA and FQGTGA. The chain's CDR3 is CASSLFGSGIRTDTQYF. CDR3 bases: TGTGCCAGCAGCTTATTTGGAAGCGGGATCCGCACAGATACGCAGTATTTT.

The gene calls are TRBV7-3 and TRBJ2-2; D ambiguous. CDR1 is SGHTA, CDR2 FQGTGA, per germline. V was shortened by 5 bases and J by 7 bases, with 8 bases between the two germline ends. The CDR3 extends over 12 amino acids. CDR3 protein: CASSPPSGELFF. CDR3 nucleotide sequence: TGTGCCAGCAGCCCCCCCAGCGGGGAGCTGTTTTTT.

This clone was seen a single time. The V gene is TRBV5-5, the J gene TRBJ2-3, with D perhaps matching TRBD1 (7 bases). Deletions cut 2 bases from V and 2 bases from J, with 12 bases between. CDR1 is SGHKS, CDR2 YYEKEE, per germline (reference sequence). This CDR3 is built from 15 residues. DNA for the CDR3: TGTGCCAGCAGCTTACAGGGGAGGTTCACAGATACGCAGTATTTT. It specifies CASSLQGRFTDTQYF.

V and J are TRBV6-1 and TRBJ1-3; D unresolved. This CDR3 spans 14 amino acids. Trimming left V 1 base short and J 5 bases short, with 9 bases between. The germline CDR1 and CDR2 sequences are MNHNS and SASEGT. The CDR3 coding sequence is TGTGCCAGCAGTGAAGGTAGAGGGCGAAACACCATATATTTT. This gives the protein CASSEGRGRNTIYF.